This T cell receptor beta chain was identified in a study of TET2 disruption in CD19-targeted CAR T cells. Profiling relied on immunoSEQ multiplex PCR, and the TCRdb table lists in-frame clones only, not all of them. The sample has under 30,000 clones, and its top ten clones hold about 2%. About this clone itself: The antigen remains undetermined. The CDR3 end falls 3 residues outside the read, so it is completed with the germline J gene.

Trimming removed 2 bases from V and 4 bases from J; junction bases left unmatched: 5. Germline CDR1 and CDR2: SGHDN and FVKESK. The CDR3 runs 16 residues. Noted treatment: autologous CTL019 cells: CD19 CAR with 4-1BB and CD3 zeta domains. A CD19 CAR with TCR zeta and 4-1BB domains was used. The starting T cells for CTL019 came from a peripheral blood leukapheresis. This chain links TRBV14 with TRBJ2-2, with 9 bases matching TRBD1. This sequence was found in a man between 65 and 85 years old with chronic lymphocytic leukemia. Sequencing used CD8- CAR+ T cells sorted from cultured blood T cells, obtained for CD19 CAR T cell therapy. Subset given: CD8-negative CAR-positive T cells from the infusion product. The DNA read from the CDR3 is TGTGCCAGCAGCCAAAGGACAGGGGTAGCCACCGGGGAG. Translated: CASSQRTGVATGE. The entire CDR3 is CASSQRTGVATGELFF.